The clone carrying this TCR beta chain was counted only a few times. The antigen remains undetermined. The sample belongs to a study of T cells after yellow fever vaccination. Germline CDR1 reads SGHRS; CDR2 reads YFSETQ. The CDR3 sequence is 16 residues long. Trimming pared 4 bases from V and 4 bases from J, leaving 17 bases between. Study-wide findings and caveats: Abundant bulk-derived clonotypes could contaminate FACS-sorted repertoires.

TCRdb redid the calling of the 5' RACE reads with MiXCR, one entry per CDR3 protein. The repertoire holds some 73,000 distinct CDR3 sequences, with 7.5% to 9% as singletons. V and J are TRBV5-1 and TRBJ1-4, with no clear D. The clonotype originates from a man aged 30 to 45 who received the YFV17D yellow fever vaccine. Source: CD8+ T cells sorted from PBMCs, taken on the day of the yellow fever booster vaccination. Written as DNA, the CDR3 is TGCGCCAGCAGCAGTCCAAAGAAGGGAAATAATGAAAAACTGTTTTTT. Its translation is CASSSPKKGNNEKLFF.